Below, one T cell receptor beta chain is given with its context. Trimming left V 0 bases short and J 5 bases short, with 8 bases between. Germline V gene data show CDR1 as LGHDT and CDR2 as YNNKEL (reference sequence). The CDR3 contains 14 residues. This sample was taken from a study of blood T cell repertoires in COVID-19. In the study overall: Spain, Italy and the United States supplied samples that represented acute and convalescent COVID-19.

The data were produced by immunoSEQ multiplex PCR, yet TCRdb's version contains in-frame clones alone and is incomplete. The table records about 200,000 clones, roughly 80% of them present only once. The chain recombines TRBV3-1 (or the pseudogene TRBV3-2) with TRBJ1-5; the D is unclear. The sequence was collected from a woman in her 70s with acute or convalescent COVID-19. The sample was peripheral blood. The CDR3 sequence is CASSQDPIYQPQHF. The CDR3 DNA is TGTGCCAGCAGCCAAGATCCTATTTATCAGCCCCAGCATTTT.